Below are 22 T cell receptor beta chains sequenced from a single sample in a study of spatial heterogeneity in lung cancer (dated by TCRdb to the late 2010s). The paper's findings and limits, for the study overall: A correlation was observed between the number of expanded intratumoral alpha and beta TCRs and the tumor nonsynonymous mutation count.

These receptors' antigens are unknown. Per the publication, the time point label means: sample taken at primary tumor resection. To prepare the library, 5' RACE was applied. Sequencing was performed on a NextSeq 500. Using fastp at Q25 and MiXCR, TCRdb reprocessed the public reads and kept productive beta chains. Rows are combined by CDR3 protein, so each entry shows the most common genes and DNA. Here the sample has approximately 26,000 distinct CDR3 sequences; roughly 9% occur a single time. The ten largest clonotypes hold roughly 8.2% of the sample. The sample was lung tumor tissue, taken at surgery. The source is a male donor with early-stage non-small cell lung cancer.

This clonotype was counted at least ten times. This chain joins TRBV10-3 and TRBJ2-7; D tentatively reads TRBD1 or TRBD2 (6 bases each). Per germline, CDR1 ENHRY and CDR2 SYGVKD. The ends were cut back, 3 bases at V and 4 bases at J, with 13 bases in the middle. The CDR3 is 14 amino acids. CDR3 residues: CAISEGGQIYEQYF. The CDR3 region has the DNA TGTGCCATCAGTGAAGGGGGGCAGATTTACGAGCAGTACTTC.

Many counts were recorded for this clonotype. The missing conserved phenylalanine or tryptophan at the end of this CDR3 makes a read error likely. The chain has TRBV29-1 and TRBJ2-2; 11 nucleotides align to TRBD1. Unmatched junction bases numbered 2, after V lost 7 bases and J lost 4 bases. The CDR3 has 13 amino acids. Germline CDR1 and CDR2: SQVTM and ANQGSEA. Here the CDR3 reads CSGGQGATGELFL. In DNA form, the CDR3 reads TGCAGCGGTGGACAGGGGGCCACCGGGGAGCTGTTTTTG.

This clonotype came up many times. The V gene is TRBV20-1, the J gene TRBJ2-7; TRBD1 might be the D (6 bases). Trimming removed 0 bases at V and 8 bases at J, with 14 bases between. CDR1 is DFQATT, CDR2 SNEGSKA, per germline (reference sequence). CDR3 length: 13 residues. The CDR3 sequence: CSARDYVGAKQYF. CDR3 nucleotide sequence: TGCAGTGCTAGAGATTACGTGGGGGCCAAGCAGTACTTC.

Many counts were recorded for this clonotype. The chain has TRBV12-3 or TRBV12-4 and TRBJ1-5; weak D call: TRBD1 (5 bases). This CDR3 region has 15 residues. Trimming removed 3 bases at V and 3 bases at J, with 12 bases between. DNA for the CDR3: TGTGCCAGCAGTTTTTGGGGGGGATTCAATCAGCCCCAGCATTTT. It yields the protein CASSFWGGFNQPQHF.

CDR3 amino acids: CAISGGPSGGPYNEQFF. As DNA, the CDR3 is TGTGCCATCAGCGGCGGCCCTAGCGGGGGGCCTTACAATGAGCAGTTCTTC. This rearrangement joins TRBV10-3 to TRBJ2-1; 11 bases match TRBD2. The V gene end was trimmed by 6 bases and the J gene end by 4 bases; junction bases not matched to a gene: 11. The CDR3 extends over 17 amino acids. The germline gives CDR1 ENHRY, CDR2 SYGVKD.

This clonotype has at least ten counts. The J gene is TRBJ2-3, the V gene TRBV2; TRBD2 might be the D (5 bases). Looked up from germline, CDR1 is SNHLY and CDR2 is FYNNEI. With 10 bases removed from V and 0 bases from J, the gap between germline ends came to 14 bases. The CDR3 length is 14 residues. In DNA, the CDR3 is TGTGCCATCCAGAGGACTGCTAGCACAGATACGCAGTATTTT. Its translation: CAIQRTASTDTQYF.

In its sample, this clonotype is medium-sized. The gene calls are TRBV5-6 and TRBJ1-6; D uncertain. Deletions cut 1 base from V and 4 bases from J, with 15 bases between. The CDR3 runs to 17 residues. CDR1 SGHDT and CDR2 YYEEEE come from the germline V gene. CDR3 region: CASSLRRSRAYNSPLHF. The CDR3 DNA is TGTGCCAGCAGCTTGCGGCGATCGAGGGCTTATAATTCACCCCTCCACTTT.

This clonotype was counted ten times or more. The chain joins TRBV28 to TRBJ1-1, with D possibly matching TRBD1 (5 bases). V was shortened by 3 bases and J by 8 bases, with 16 bases between the two germline ends. CDR3 size: 14 residues. Germline V CDR1 and CDR2: MDHEN, SYDVKM. CDR3 sequence: CASSLLSGTGEAFF. The CDR3 DNA reads as TGTGCCAGCAGTTTGTTATCAGGGACCGGGGAAGCTTTCTTT.

This clonotype was seen many times. The chain couples TRBV28 to TRBJ2-2, with D perhaps TRBD2 (5 bases). The CDR3 is 14 residues long. V lost 3 bases and J 6 bases, leaving 11 bases between the germline ends. Germline V gives CDR1 MDHEN, CDR2 SYDVKM. CDR3 coding DNA: TGTGCCAGCAGTTTCGGGGTTAGCGCCGGGGAGCTGTTTTTT. As protein: CASSFGVSAGELFF.

This clonotype occurred many times. The chain has TRBV24-1 and TRBJ2-3, with D tentatively TRBD1 or TRBD2 (5 bases each). The CDR3 runs to 14 residues. V shed 4 bases and J shed 5 bases, with 12 bases lying between them. The germline CDR1 and CDR2 sequences are KGHDR and SFDVKD. CDR3 protein: CATSERRGVDTQYF. CDR3 DNA: TGTGCCACCAGTGAGAGAAGGGGAGTAGATACGCAGTATTTT.

The genes are TRBV6-2 or TRBV6-3 and TRBJ1-2; D is perhaps TRBD1 (5 bases). The CDR3 has 13 residues. Germline V gene sequence: CDR1 MNHEY, CDR2 SVGEGT. Trimming pared 6 bases from V and 4 bases from J, leaving 12 bases between. DNA of the CDR3: TGTGCCAGCAGGACGACAGCCCGCTATGGCTACACCTTC. This encodes CASRTTARYGYTF.

By share, this clonotype counts as medium-sized (0.01 to 0.1%). The chain combines TRBV7-2 with TRBJ1-5; 7 bases map to TRBD1. Germline CDR1 is SGHTA and CDR2 is FQGNSA. CDR3 length: 14 amino acids. V dropped 5 bases and J dropped 4; count of bases not matched to a gene: 5. CDR3 in amino acids: CASSLGTVNQPQHF. In DNA form, the CDR3 reads TGTGCCAGCAGCCTGGGGACAGTAAATCAGCCCCAGCATTTT.

This clonotype was seen many times. The V gene is TRBV20-1, the J gene TRBJ1-5; tentatively, D is TRBD1 (6 bases). V lost 0 bases and J 16 bases, leaving 10 bases between the germline ends. This CDR3 region has 10 residues. Germline loops: CDR1 DFQATT, CDR2 SNEGSKA (reference sequence). The CDR3 bases are TGCAGTGCTAGAGACCGGGACATCCATTTT. This gives the protein CSARDRDIHF.

In DNA form, the CDR3 reads TGTGCCAGCAGCCCCGGTGGGGTGTCTTTCGAGCAGTACTTC. This codes for CASSPGGVSFEQYF. This chain links TRBV7-8 with TRBJ2-7; no definite D call. Germline V gene lookup returns CDR1 SGHVS and CDR2 FQNEAQ. Trimming removed 5 bases at V and 6 bases at J, with 17 bases between. The CDR3 is 14 amino acids. Filled out from reference TRBV7-8 and TRBJ2-7, the complete variable domain reads GAGVSQSPRYKVAKRGQDVALRCDPISGHVSLFWYQQALGQGPEFLTYFQNEAQLDKSGLPSDRFFAERPEGSVSTLKIQRTQQEDSAVYLCASSPGGVSFEQYFGPGTRLTVT.

This clonotype was seen at least ten times. In DNA form, the CDR3 reads TGCAGTGCTCGGACGGTCGCGAACACCGGGGAGCTGTTTTTT. Translated: CSARTVANTGELFF. This chain uses TRBV20-1 with TRBJ2-2; D is undetermined. Germline values: CDR1 DFQATT, CDR2 SNEGSKA (reference sequence). V gave up 5 bases and J gave up 0 bases, with 10 bases separating them. The CDR3 length is 14 residues.

This clonotype has just a few counts. The gene calls are TRBV6-6 and TRBJ2-4, with unresolved D. The CDR3 has 10 amino acids. Germline-derived CDR1 and CDR2 are MNHNY and SVGAGI (reference sequence). Deletions cut 10 bases from V and 9 bases from J, with 10 bases between. CDR3 sequence: CAIGSGIQYF. Written as DNA, the CDR3 is TGTGCCATCGGGTCGGGCATTCAGTACTTC.

This clonotype was seen a handful of times. V gene TRBV19 combines with J gene TRBJ2-4; the D call may be TRBD1 or TRBD2 (6 bases each). Germline V gene lookup returns CDR1 LNHDA and CDR2 SQIVND (reference sequence). The CDR3 consists of 12 residues. The V gene lost 8 bases and the J gene lost 8 bases, with 13 bases spanning the gap. The chain's CDR3 is CASLGGGHIQYF. The CDR3 DNA is TGTGCCAGTTTAGGAGGGGGGCACATTCAGTACTTC.

This clonotype appeared many times. V usage is TRBV7-8 and J usage is TRBJ2-3; 8 bases agree with TRBD2. The CDR3 spans 13 residues. Germline loops: CDR1 SGHVS, CDR2 FQNEAQ. Trimming at V came to 6 bases and at J to 5 bases, leaving 4 bases not matched to a gene. DNA of the CDR3: TGTGCCAGCAGTCCCAGCGGGGGAGATACGCAGTATTTT. Its translation is CASSPSGGDTQYF.

Ten or more counts support this clonotype. The chain employs TRBV12-3 or TRBV12-4 and TRBJ2-6; D possibly uses TRBD1 or TRBD2 (5 bases each). V dropped 3 bases and J dropped 0 bases, with 6 bases sitting between them. The CDR3 contains 15 residues. CDR3 amino acids: CASSFGGSGANVLTF. CDR3 nucleotide sequence: TGTGCCAGCAGTTTTGGGGGCTCTGGGGCCAACGTCCTGACTTTC.

This clonotype was observed many times. The V and J genes are TRBV3-1 and TRBJ1-5; no clear D. V lost 5 bases and J 7 bases, leaving 9 bases between the germline ends. There are 12 residues in the CDR3. The germline CDR1 and CDR2 sequences are LGHDT and YNNKEL (reference sequence). The CDR3 DNA sequence: TGTGCCAGCAGCAGCAAGGGACAGCCCCAGCATTTT. This gives the protein CASSSKGQPQHF.

This clonotype was seen a few times. The CDR3 spells CASSLTWNTGELFF. The DNA of the CDR3 is TGTGCCAGCAGTTTAACCTGGAACACCGGGGAGCTGTTTTTT. The rearrangement uses TRBV27 and TRBJ2-2, with unresolved D. CDR1 MNHEY and CDR2 SMNVEV come from the germline V gene (reference sequence). The CDR3 spans 14 residues. The V and J ends lost 2 bases and 1 base respectively, with 5 bases between them.

In this sample, this clonotype is medium-sized. The chain couples TRBV20-1 to TRBJ2-7, with a weak D call TRBD2 (6 bases). Trimming took 6 bases from V and 5 from J, leaving 26 bases between them. Germline CDR1 reads DFQATT; CDR2 reads SNEGSKA (reference sequence). This CDR3 spans 16 amino acids. CDR3 coding DNA: TGCAGTGCGCGGGGCCAAAAATTGACTAGAGGGAACGAGCAGTACTTC. Protein product: CSARGQKLTRGNEQYF.